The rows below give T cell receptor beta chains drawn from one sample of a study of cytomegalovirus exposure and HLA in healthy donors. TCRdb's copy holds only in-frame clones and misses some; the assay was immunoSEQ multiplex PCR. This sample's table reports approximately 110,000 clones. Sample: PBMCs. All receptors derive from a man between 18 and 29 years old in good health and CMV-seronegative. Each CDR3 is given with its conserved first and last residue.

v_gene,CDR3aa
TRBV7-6,CASSLAALNTEAFF
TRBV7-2,CASSLRVGENSGYTF
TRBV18,CASSPRNRVEGYTF
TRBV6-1,CASRVRQGWAFF
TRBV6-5,CASSYLPGDETQYF
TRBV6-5,CVPGQSSYEQYF
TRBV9,CASSVGPGEGYTF
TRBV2,CASTAGFGRDQETQYF
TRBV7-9,CASSPLQDSTNTEAFF
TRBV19,CASSIAGATNEKLFF
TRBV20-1,CSAYKGNEQFF
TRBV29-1,CSVEERGGEMRYTF
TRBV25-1,CASILDREGSEAFF
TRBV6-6,CASSERKLNLYEQYF
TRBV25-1,CASSASYGYTF
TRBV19,CASSIVPGGVTEAFF
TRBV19,CASSIMGRPQETQYF
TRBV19,CASSIRTALNTEAFF
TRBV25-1,CASSESGYEQYF
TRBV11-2,CASSERREKNTEAFF
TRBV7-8,CASSMEGTAGGNGYTF
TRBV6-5,CASSYSPVSLQKAFF
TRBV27,CASTPPGATYEQYF
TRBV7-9,CASSLAGTEGEQYF
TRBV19,CASSRLTGDSNEAFF
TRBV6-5,CASSYPGGHEQYF
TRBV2,CASRKKTSGGTGELFF
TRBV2,CASRDRALTEAFF
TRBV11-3,CASSPGTGKETQYF